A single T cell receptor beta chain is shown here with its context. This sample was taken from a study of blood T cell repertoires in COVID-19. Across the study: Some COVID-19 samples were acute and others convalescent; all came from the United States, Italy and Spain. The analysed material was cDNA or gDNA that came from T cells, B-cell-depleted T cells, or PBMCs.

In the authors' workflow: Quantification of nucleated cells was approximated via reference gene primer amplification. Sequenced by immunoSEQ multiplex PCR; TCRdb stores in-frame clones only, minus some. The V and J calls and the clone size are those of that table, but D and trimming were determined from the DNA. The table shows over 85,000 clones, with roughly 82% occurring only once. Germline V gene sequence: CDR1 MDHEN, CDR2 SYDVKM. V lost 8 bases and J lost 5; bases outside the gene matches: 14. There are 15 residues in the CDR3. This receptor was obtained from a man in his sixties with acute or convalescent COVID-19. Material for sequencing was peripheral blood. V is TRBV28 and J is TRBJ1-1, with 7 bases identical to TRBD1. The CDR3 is CASGPGRIQGTEAFF. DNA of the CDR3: TGTGCCAGCGGACCGGGTCGGATACAGGGGACTGAAGCTTTCTTT.